This TCR beta chain is drawn from a study of T cells expressing NK-cell markers. Whole-study results and caveats: Topping the CD3+CD56-NKG2C+ fraction as well were these clonotypes, in a handful of donors. It remained uncertain whether the expanded NKG2C+ T cell clones were specific for HCMV antigens. In about six donors, dominant CD3+CD56+NKG2C+ clonotypes ranked among the top 10 CD8+ clonotypes.

The CDR3 is 14 amino acids. Germline V gene sequence: CDR1 SGHRS, CDR2 YFSETQ. TCRdb reprocessed the 5' RACE reads and stores each CDR3 protein as one record, lacking DNA. Recorded here are roughly 350,000 distinct CDR3 sequences; the top ten clones represent around 5.3%. Worth noting for this clonotype: Antigen unknown.

This TCR came from a man aged 18 to 69 in good health. J is TRBJ2-7 and V is TRBV5-1. Sequences were obtained from blood T cells: a sorted CD56 or NKG2C T cell subset, CD4+ or CD8+ T cells, or bulk PBMC T cells (not recorded which). This CDR3 is CASSSDRGTGEQYF.